These 7 T cell receptor beta chains were sequenced from one sample in a study of blood T cell repertoires in COVID-19. Using immunoSEQ multiplex PCR, the repertoire was profiled, and TCRdb retains in-frame clones only, with some absent. The data contain 20,000 to 30,000 clones, roughly nine tenths of them singletons. Source material: peripheral blood. These receptors originate from a man between 70 and 80 years old with acute or convalescent COVID-19.

The genes are TRBV28 and TRBJ2-2, with 12 bases identical to TRBD2. Germline loops: CDR1 MDHEN, CDR2 SYDVKM. The CDR3 has 15 amino acids. Losses at the gene ends were 5 bases for V and 6 bases for J; bases not matched to a gene: 4. CDR3 region: CASSLTSGSPGELFF. The CDR3 region has the DNA TGTGCCAGCAGTCTGACTAGCGGGAGTCCCGGGGAGCTGTTTTTT.

V usage is TRBV5-6 and J usage is TRBJ1-1; 9 bases agree with TRBD1. Germline trimming cut 4 bases from V and 10 bases from J; bases unmatched to any gene: 11. Germline CDR1 is SGHDT and CDR2 is YYEEEE. The CDR3 has 14 amino acids. CDR3 sequence reads: CASSTPGQGVVAFF. For the CDR3, the DNA is TGTGCCAGCAGCACCCCGGGACAGGGAGTAGTAGCTTTCTTT. Full variable domain (missing parts from reference TRBV5-6 and TRBJ1-1): DAGVTQSPTHLIKTRGQQVTLRCSPKSGHDTVSWYQQALGQGPQFIFQYYEEEERQRGNFPDRFSGHQFPNYSSELNVNALLLGDSALYLCASSTPGQGVVAFFGQGTRLTVV.

This clone was seen only once. The rearrangement joins TRBV5-1 to TRBJ2-3; TRBD2 matches 12 bases. This CDR3 contains 15 residues. The germline V gene encodes CDR1 SGHRS and CDR2 YFSETQ. With 0 bases clipped from V and 11 bases from J, the junction kept 7 bases outside the gene matches. CDR3 amino acids: CASSLALAGGTLQYF. In DNA form, the CDR3 reads TGCGCCAGCAGCTTGGCACTAGCGGGGGGCACCTTGCAGTATTTT. Supplemented by reference TRBV5-1 and TRBJ2-3, the full variable domain reads KAGVTQTPRYLIKTRGQQVTLSCSPISGHRSVSWYQQTPGQGLQFLFEYFSETQRNKGNFPGRFSGRQFSNSRSEMNVSTLELGDSALYLCASSLALAGGTLQYFGPGTRLTVL.

This sequence joins TRBV12-3 or TRBV12-4 and TRBJ1-1, with D tentatively TRBD1 (6 bases). CDR3 size: 13 residues. V was pared by 4 bases and J by 4 bases, with 10 bases between. The chain's CDR3 is CASSWGPFTEAFF. CDR3 DNA: TGTGCCAGCAGTTGGGGGCCTTTCACTGAAGCTTTCTTT.

J is TRBJ2-7 and V is TRBV15; 10 bases match TRBD2. Germline-derived CDR1 and CDR2 are LNHNV and YYDKDF (reference sequence). The V gene end was trimmed by 0 bases and the J gene end by 0 bases; junction bases not matched to a gene: 11. The length of the CDR3 is 19 residues. The CDR3 DNA sequence: TGTGCCACCAGCAGAGATCCACCCAGCGGGGGGGTCCGCTCCTACGAGCAGTACTTC. It yields the protein CATSRDPPSGGVRSYEQYF.

The chain couples TRBV25-1 to TRBJ1-6; no definite D call. Germline V gene sequence: CDR1 MGHDK, CDR2 SYGVNS. This CDR3 has 15 residues. V lost 6 bases to trimming and J lost 7 bases, with 16 bases between them. The CDR3 protein is CASSDTVARNSPLHF. CDR3 in DNA: TGTGCCAGCAGCGATACGGTGGCTAGGAATTCACCCCTCCACTTT.

V usage is TRBV5-1 and J usage is TRBJ1-2; 8 nucleotides align to TRBD1. Germline V gene data show CDR1 as SGHRS and CDR2 as YFSETQ. The V gene end was trimmed by 1 base and the J gene end by 8 bases; junction bases not matched to a gene: 4. The CDR3 is 13 amino acids. This CDR3 is CASSLQGAQGYTF. The CDR3 DNA reads TGCGCCAGCAGCTTGCAGGGGGCTCAGGGCTACACCTTC. Looking up the rest from reference TRBV5-1 and TRBJ1-2 gives the full variable domain: KAGVTQTPRYLIKTRGQQVTLSCSPISGHRSVSWYQQTPGQGLQFLFEYFSETQRNKGNFPGRFSGRQFSNSRSEMNVSTLELGDSALYLCASSLQGAQGYTFGSGTRLTVV.